This T cell receptor beta chain was recorded in a study of cytomegalovirus exposure and HLA in healthy donors. This clone has a handful of counts. The CDR3 has 18 residues. CDR1 LGHNA and CDR2 YNFKEQ come from the germline V gene. J was trimmed by 7 bases and V by 0 bases; bases with no gene match: 13. The PCR used 60 Vbeta and 13 Jbeta primers. Profiling relied on immunoSEQ multiplex PCR, and the TCRdb table lists in-frame clones only, not all of them. The sample lists over 110,000 clones, more than 75% occurring once. The source of this sequence is a woman aged 35 to 49 in good health and CMV-seropositive. The sequenced material came from PBMCs. This rearrangement joins TRBV4-2 to TRBJ2-1; 9 bases map to TRBD2. CDR3 in DNA: TGTGCCAGCAGCCAAGATGCCGGCGGCGGGAGGGCGAGAAATGAGCAGTTCTTC. It codes for CASSQDAGGGRARNEQFF.